The entry below describes one T cell receptor (beta chain). This sample is part of a study of monozygotic twins with inflammatory bowel disease. CDR3 length: 13 residues. Germline CDR1 and CDR2: SGHTA and FQGNSA. Each CDR3 protein gets one entry in TCRdb, which reprocessed the 5' RACE reads and gives no DNA. The ten top clones account for 5.5% to 6.5%, within a sample of a few hundred thousand distinct CDR3 sequences. The material sequenced was blood. The TCR comes from a human donor with ulcerative colitis or Crohn's disease, or a healthy co-twin of an affected twin (not recorded which). The V gene is TRBV7-2, the J gene TRBJ1-1; the D call of TRBD1 rests on TCRdb alone, since no DNA is present to check it. CDR3 amino acids: CASSFTLRAEAFF.